These 27 T cell receptor beta chains originate from one sample sequenced in a study of blood T cell repertoires in COVID-19. TCRdb keeps only in-frame clones here, not all; method: immunoSEQ multiplex PCR. The table shows 140,000 to 150,000 clones, with about four fifths occurring only once. The sample comprised peripheral blood. All receptors derive from a human donor with acute or convalescent COVID-19. The donor label of this sample is uncertain.

At least ten counts were recorded for this clone. V usage is TRBV30 and J usage is TRBJ1-1; the D is unclear. The CDR3 has 13 residues. V gave up 0 bases and J gave up 0 bases, with 5 bases separating them. Germline V gives CDR1 GTSNPN, CDR2 SVGIG (reference sequence). CDR3 amino acids: CAWSVVMNTEAFF. CDR3 bases: TGTGCCTGGAGTGTTGTAATGAACACTGAAGCTTTCTTT.

This clone has only one observation. This rearrangement joins TRBV11-3 to TRBJ2-2; tentatively, D is TRBD1 (6 bases). Germline V gene sequence: CDR1 SGHNT, CDR2 YENEEA. The CDR3 has 16 amino acids. Deletions cut 5 bases from V and 0 bases from J, with 13 bases between. The chain's CDR3 is CASSPARDTNTGELFF. CDR3 sequence (DNA): TGTGCCAGCAGCCCGGCTCGGGACACGAACACCGGGGAGCTGTTTTTT.

V gene TRBV19 combines with J gene TRBJ2-7; 8 bases agree with TRBD1. Germline trimming cut 5 bases from V and 0 bases from J; bases unmatched to any gene: 3. Per germline, CDR1 LNHDA and CDR2 SQIVND (reference sequence). This CDR3 contains 14 residues. CDR3 region: CASSDGQGSYEQYF. Here the CDR3 DNA reads TGTGCCAGTAGTGACGGACAGGGCTCCTACGAGCAGTACTTC.

The CDR3 DNA reads TGTGCCAGCAGCCCGACAGGGTCCAACTATGGCTACACCTTC. This sequence encodes CASSPTGSNYGYTF. The chain combines TRBV16 with TRBJ1-2; TRBD1 matches 7 bases. The CDR3 contains 14 residues. From germline, CDR1 is KGHSY and CDR2 FQNENV. V dropped 4 bases and J dropped 2; count of bases not matched to a gene: 4. The variable domain in full, completed from reference TRBV16 and TRBJ1-2, reads GEEVAQTPKHLVRGEGQKAKLYCAPIKGHSYVFWYQQVLKNEFKFLISFQNENVFDETGMPKERFSAKCLPNSPCSLEIQATKLEDSAVYFCASSPTGSNYGYTFGSGTRLTVV.

The V gene is TRBV2, the J gene TRBJ2-1, with 7 nucleotides matching TRBD1. CDR3 length: 16 residues. Germline loops: CDR1 SNHLY, CDR2 FYNNEI. The junction had 8 bases not matched to a gene; V was cut back by 6 bases and J by 0 bases. As DNA, the CDR3 is TGTGCCAGCAGAGGGACAGCCGTAGGCTCCTACAATGAGCAGTTCTTC. Translating it yields CASRGTAVGSYNEQFF.

This chain connects TRBV19 to TRBJ1-2; maybe TRBD1 (5 bases). This CDR3 region has 11 residues. Germline V CDR1 and CDR2: LNHDA, SQIVND (reference sequence). V was shortened by 10 bases and J by 3 bases, with 9 bases between the two germline ends. Here the CDR3 DNA reads TGTGCCATCTGGGGGGACTATGGCTACACCTTC. Its protein product is CAIWGDYGYTF.

In this sample, this clone turned up once. The rearrangement joins TRBV6-5 to TRBJ2-5; TRBD1 aligns across 9 bases. This CDR3 is built from 13 residues. Germline CDR1 reads MNHEY; CDR2 reads SVGAGI. V gave up 5 bases and J gave up 7 bases; unmatched junction bases: 5. The CDR3 reads CASSPGQGATQYF. In DNA form, the CDR3 reads TGTGCCAGCAGTCCGGGACAGGGCGCGACCCAGTACTTC.

V and J are TRBV4-1 and TRBJ1-1, with no clear D. The CDR3 sequence is 15 residues long. Germline assignment: CDR1 MGHRA and CDR2 YSYEKL. Trimming pared 0 bases from V and 4 bases from J, leaving 12 bases between. CDR3 sequence reads: CASSQDLRSGTEAFF. The CDR3 nucleotides are TGCGCCAGCAGCCAAGATCTTAGGTCGGGCACTGAAGCTTTCTTT.

V usage is TRBV4-1 and J usage is TRBJ1-1; 7 nucleotides align to TRBD1. Germline V gene data show CDR1 as MGHRA and CDR2 as YSYEKL. The CDR3 covers 14 residues. V trimming: 0 bases; J trimming: 10 bases; junction bases outside the gene matches: 8. CDR3 amino acids: CASSQDGQGVLAFF. CDR3 sequence (DNA): TGCGCCAGCAGCCAAGATGGTCAGGGGGTATTAGCTTTCTTT.

This chain's CDR3 is CASSLLFGSEATQYF. CDR3 DNA sequence: TGCGCCAGCAGCTTACTCTTCGGCAGTGAGGCTACGCAGTATTTT. The chain couples TRBV5-1 to TRBJ2-3; unclear D gene. This CDR3 contains 15 residues. The germline V and J ends were trimmed by 2 bases and 8 bases, with 18 bases remaining between them. The V gene's germline CDR1 is SGHRS and CDR2 YFSETQ.

This clone was found once. In DNA, the CDR3 is TGTGCCAGCAGCTTATGGGGAGATGGGAACACTGAAGCTTTCTTT. It encodes CASSLWGDGNTEAFF. The chain employs TRBV7-9 and TRBJ1-1; D gene uncertain. Germline V gene data show CDR1 as SEHNR and CDR2 as FQNEAQ (reference sequence). V lost 2 bases, J lost 1 base, and 11 bases lay in between. The CDR3 is 15 residues long.

The V gene is TRBV9, the J gene TRBJ1-1; D might be TRBD1 (6 bases). Germline V gene sequence: CDR1 SGDLS, CDR2 YYNGEE. There are 15 residues in the CDR3. The ends were cut back, 0 bases at V and 3 bases at J, with 12 bases in the middle. CDR3: CASSVGNRVDTEAFF. CDR3 nucleotide sequence: TGTGCCAGCAGCGTAGGTAACAGGGTGGACACTGAAGCTTTCTTT.

The CDR3 DNA is TGTGCCTGGAGGACTAGCGGGGACCCCACAGATACGCAGTATTTT. As protein: CAWRTSGDPTDTQYF. The chain combines TRBV30 with TRBJ2-3, with 11 bases aligning to TRBD2. The CDR3 loop spans 15 amino acids. V was pared by 3 bases and J by 2 bases, with 4 bases of the junction left unmatched. The germline gives CDR1 GTSNPN, CDR2 SVGIG (reference sequence).

The chain employs TRBV24-1 and TRBJ2-7, with 8 bases that match TRBD1. Germline assignment: CDR1 KGHDR and CDR2 SFDVKD. This CDR3 is 16 amino acids long. J lost 5 bases, V lost 0 bases, and 8 bases had no gene match. The CDR3 reads CATSDLPGTGGNEQYV. DNA of the CDR3: TGTGCCACCAGTGATTTGCCAGGGACAGGCGGTAACGAGCAGTACGTC.

This sequence joins TRBV12-3 or TRBV12-4 and TRBJ1-1; D unresolved. The CDR3 covers 12 residues. V was shortened by 6 bases and J by 3 bases, with 8 bases between the two germline ends. The DNA of the CDR3 is TGTGCCAGCAGGTGGAGCTACACTGAAGCTTTCTTT. This encodes CASRWSYTEAFF.

CDR3 region: CASSEVLMSTEAFF. Here the CDR3 DNA reads TGTGCCAGCAGTGAGGTTCTAATGAGCACTGAAGCTTTCTTT. The chain carries TRBV2 and TRBJ1-1; D gene unclear. Germline lookup yields CDR1 SNHLY and CDR2 FYNNEI. V lost 3 bases and J lost 4, with 12 bases in between. The CDR3 spans 14 residues.

This clone was picked up a small number of times. The CDR3 is CASSDLGSNSPLHF. The CDR3 bases are TGCGCCAGCAGTGACTTAGGGAGTAATTCACCCCTCCACTTT. This chain joins TRBV10-2 and TRBJ1-6; no clear D. This CDR3 has 14 amino acids. V was pared by 3 bases and J by 6 bases, with 9 bases between. Germline V gives CDR1 WSHSY, CDR2 SAAADI.

The chain has TRBV6-5 and TRBJ1-1; D might be TRBD1 (6 bases). Per germline, CDR1 MNHEY and CDR2 SVGAGI. The CDR3 is 14 residues long. The V end lost 0 bases, the J end lost 4 bases, and 9 bases lay between the germline ends. CDR3 sequence reads: CASSYSGQVTEAFF. DNA of the CDR3: TGTGCCAGCAGTTACTCGGGACAAGTCACTGAAGCTTTCTTT.

This chain links TRBV6-5 with TRBJ1-1, with 9 bases aligning to TRBD1. CDR3 size: 14 residues. V shed 6 bases and J 4 bases; nucleotides not matched to a gene: 6. Germline assignment: CDR1 MNHEY and CDR2 SVGAGI. This CDR3 is CASSQWDRATEAFF. In nucleotides, the CDR3 is TGTGCCAGCAGCCAATGGGACAGGGCCACTGAAGCTTTCTTT.

This chain connects TRBV5-1 to TRBJ1-2; 9 nucleotides line up with TRBD1. The CDR3 covers 14 residues. J was trimmed by 8 bases and V by 3 bases; bases with no gene match: 8. Germline assignment: CDR1 SGHRS and CDR2 YFSETQ. This chain's CDR3 is CASSSRATGGGYTF. CDR3 in DNA: TGCGCCAGCAGCTCGAGGGCGACAGGGGGAGGCTACACCTTC.

This chain joins TRBV6-5 and TRBJ1-1; D is perhaps TRBD1 (5 bases). Germline-derived CDR1 and CDR2 are MNHEY and SVGAGI. This CDR3 region has 14 residues. Trimming cost V 1 base and J 7 bases, with 13 bases left between them. The DNA for the CDR3 is TGTGCCAGCAGTTACTATTCGGGGGAAGGTGAAGCTTTCTTT. Its protein product is CASSYYSGEGEAFF.

This rearrangement joins TRBV9 to TRBJ1-2; the match to TRBD1 covers 8 bases. CDR3 length equals 15 residues. Trimming at V came to 0 bases and at J to 8 bases, leaving 9 bases not matched to a gene. Per germline, CDR1 SGDLS and CDR2 YYNGEE. CDR3 in DNA: TGTGCCAGCAGCGTAGTAGACGTCAGGGGGCGAGGCTACACCTTC. This translates into CASSVVDVRGRGYTF.

The genes are TRBV2 and TRBJ2-1; 8 bases align to TRBD1. CDR3 length: 13 amino acids. V dropped 5 bases and J dropped 9; count of bases not matched to a gene: 6. Germline V gene data show CDR1 as SNHLY and CDR2 as FYNNEI. The CDR3 spells CASSQTGAAEQFF. For the CDR3, the DNA is TGTGCCAGCAGTCAGACAGGGGCGGCTGAGCAGTTCTTC.

The chain recombines TRBV21-1 with TRBJ1-3; the table names TRBD1, a call not compared with the DNA. TRBV21-1 is designated a pseudogene. The CDR3 totals 23 residues. CDR3 nucleotide sequence: TGTGCCAGCAGCAAAGCGCGTAAAAGAGGACAGGGCCCCCAATTCCTTGTTGGAAACACCATATATTTT. Amino acids: CASSKARKRGQGPQFLVGNTIYF.

The chain combines TRBV11-2 with TRBJ1-2; 7 bases agree with TRBD1. The CDR3 spans 14 residues. Germline lookup yields CDR1 SGHAT and CDR2 FQNNGV. V was pared by 6 bases and J by 4 bases, with 8 bases of the junction left unmatched. The DNA for the CDR3 is TGTGCCAGCAGACCCTCCGGGACAGTCTATGGCTACACCTTC. Translating it yields CASRPSGTVYGYTF.

Comments on this clone: This sample includes further DNA sequences coding for the same CDR3. This sequence joins TRBV30 and TRBJ1-6; D unclear. Germline CDR1 reads GTSNPN; CDR2 reads SVGIG (reference sequence). This CDR3 has 13 amino acids. The V end was cut by 0 bases, the J end by 6 bases, with 6 bases between. CDR3 sequence: CAWSVAGNSPLHF. The CDR3, as DNA: TGTGCCTGGAGTGTAGCGGGTAATTCACCCCTCCACTTT.

This chain uses TRBV11-2 with TRBJ2-7; 9 positions agree with TRBD2. V trimming: 1 base; J trimming: 0 bases; junction bases outside the gene matches: 7. This CDR3 comprises 17 residues. Germline V gene data show CDR1 as SGHAT and CDR2 as FQNNGV. The CDR3 loop reads CASSLGWGTSISYEQYF. CDR3 bases: TGTGCCAGCAGCTTAGGGTGGGGGACTAGCATCTCCTACGAGCAGTACTTC.